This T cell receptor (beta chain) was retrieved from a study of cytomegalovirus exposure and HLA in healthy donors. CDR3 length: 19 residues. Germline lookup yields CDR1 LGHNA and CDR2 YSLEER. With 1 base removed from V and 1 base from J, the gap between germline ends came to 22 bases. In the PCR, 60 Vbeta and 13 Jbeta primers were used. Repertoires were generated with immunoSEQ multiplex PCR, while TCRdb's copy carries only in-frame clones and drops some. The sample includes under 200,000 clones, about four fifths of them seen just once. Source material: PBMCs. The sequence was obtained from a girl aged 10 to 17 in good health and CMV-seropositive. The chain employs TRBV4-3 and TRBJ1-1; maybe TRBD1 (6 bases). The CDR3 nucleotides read TGCGCCAGCAGCCAAGCCCCAGGGGAGCGCAGTCGGGAGAACACTGAAGCTTTCTTT. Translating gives CASSQAPGERSRENTEAFF.